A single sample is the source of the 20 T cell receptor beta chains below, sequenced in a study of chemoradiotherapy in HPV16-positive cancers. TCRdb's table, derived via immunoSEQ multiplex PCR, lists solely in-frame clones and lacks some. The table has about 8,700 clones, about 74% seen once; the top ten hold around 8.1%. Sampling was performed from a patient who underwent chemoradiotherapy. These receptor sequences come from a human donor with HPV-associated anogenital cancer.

The CDR3 bases are TGTGCCTGGAGTGACTCCGACCGAAACAATGAGCAGTTCTTC. It encodes CAWSDSDRNNEQFF. V gene TRBV30 combines with J gene TRBJ2-1; D is ambiguous. The CDR3 contains 14 residues. V lost 1 base to trimming and J lost 5 bases, with 12 bases between them. CDR1 is GTSNPN, CDR2 SVGIG, per germline (reference sequence).

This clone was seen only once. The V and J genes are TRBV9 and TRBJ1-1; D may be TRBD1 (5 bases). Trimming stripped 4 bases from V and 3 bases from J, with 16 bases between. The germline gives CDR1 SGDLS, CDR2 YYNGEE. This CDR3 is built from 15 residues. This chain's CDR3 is CASSPQAGVHTEAFF. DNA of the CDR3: TGTGCCAGCAGCCCCCAGGCGGGGGTTCACACTGAAGCTTTCTTT.

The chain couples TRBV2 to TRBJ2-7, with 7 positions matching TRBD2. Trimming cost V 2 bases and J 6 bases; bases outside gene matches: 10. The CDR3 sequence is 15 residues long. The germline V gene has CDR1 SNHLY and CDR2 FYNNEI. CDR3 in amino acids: CASSERREQVSEQYF. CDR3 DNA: TGTGCCAGCAGTGAACGGCGGGAGCAGGTTTCCGAGCAGTACTTC.

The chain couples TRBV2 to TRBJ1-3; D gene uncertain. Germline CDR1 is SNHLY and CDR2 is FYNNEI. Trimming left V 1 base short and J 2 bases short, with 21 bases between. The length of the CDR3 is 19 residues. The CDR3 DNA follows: TGTGCCAGCAGTGAAGAGGATAGCACAGTGCCCTTTGCTGGAAACACCATATATTTT. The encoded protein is CASSEEDSTVPFAGNTIYF. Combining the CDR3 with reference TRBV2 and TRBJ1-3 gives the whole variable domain EPEVTQTPSHQVTQMGQEVILRCVPISNHLYFYWYRQILGQKVEFLVSFYNNEISEKSEIFDDQFSVERPDGSNFTLKIRSTKLEDSAMYFCASSEEDSTVPFAGNTIYFGEGSWLTVV.

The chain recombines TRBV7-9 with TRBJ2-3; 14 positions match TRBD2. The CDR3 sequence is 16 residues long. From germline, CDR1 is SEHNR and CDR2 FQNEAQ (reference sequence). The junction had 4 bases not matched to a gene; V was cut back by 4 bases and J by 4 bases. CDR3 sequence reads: CASSSGTSGSSDTQYF. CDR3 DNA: TGTGCCAGCAGCTCCGGGACTAGCGGGAGTTCAGATACGCAGTATTTT.

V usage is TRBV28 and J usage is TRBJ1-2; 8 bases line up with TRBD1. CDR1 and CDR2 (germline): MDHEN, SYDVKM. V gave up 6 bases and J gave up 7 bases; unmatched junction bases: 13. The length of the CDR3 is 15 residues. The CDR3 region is CASRVFGQGGVGYTF. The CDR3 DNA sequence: TGTGCCAGCAGGGTATTCGGACAGGGTGGCGTTGGCTACACCTTC.

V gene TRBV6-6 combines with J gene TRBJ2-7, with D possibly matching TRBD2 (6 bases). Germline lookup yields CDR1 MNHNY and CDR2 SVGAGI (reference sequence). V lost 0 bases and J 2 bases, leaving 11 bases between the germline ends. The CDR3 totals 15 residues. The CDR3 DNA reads TGTGCCAGCAGTTACTCGATGTCTAGCGCCTACGAGCAGTACTTC. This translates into CASSYSMSSAYEQYF.

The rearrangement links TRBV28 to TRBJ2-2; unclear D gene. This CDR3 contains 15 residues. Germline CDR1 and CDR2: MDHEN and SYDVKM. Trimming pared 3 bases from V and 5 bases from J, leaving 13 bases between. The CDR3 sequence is CASSFGREETGELFF. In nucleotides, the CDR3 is TGTGCCAGCAGTTTTGGCAGAGAGGAAACCGGGGAGCTGTTTTTT.

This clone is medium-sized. CDR3 nucleotides: TGTGCCAGCAGTTTCAGTCCAGGGCTAGGTGGCTACACCTTC. Its protein product is CASSFSPGLGGYTF. The chain carries TRBV27 and TRBJ1-2; perhaps TRBD1 as D (5 bases). From germline, CDR1 is MNHEY and CDR2 SMNVEV (reference sequence). The CDR3 runs to 14 residues. Trimming stripped 3 bases from V and 7 bases from J, with 15 bases between.

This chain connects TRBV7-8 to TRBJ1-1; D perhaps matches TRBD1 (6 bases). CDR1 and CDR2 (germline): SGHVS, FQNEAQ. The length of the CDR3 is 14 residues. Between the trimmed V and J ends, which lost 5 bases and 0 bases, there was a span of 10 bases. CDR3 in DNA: TGTGCCAGCAGCAGAACAGGGATGAACACTGAAGCTTTCTTT. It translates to CASSRTGMNTEAFF.

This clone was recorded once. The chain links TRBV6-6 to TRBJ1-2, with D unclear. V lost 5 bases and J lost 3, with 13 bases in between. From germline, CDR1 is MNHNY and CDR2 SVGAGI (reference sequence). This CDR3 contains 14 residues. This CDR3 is CASSETNYYYGYTF. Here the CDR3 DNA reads TGTGCCAGCAGTGAGACCAACTACTACTATGGCTACACCTTC.

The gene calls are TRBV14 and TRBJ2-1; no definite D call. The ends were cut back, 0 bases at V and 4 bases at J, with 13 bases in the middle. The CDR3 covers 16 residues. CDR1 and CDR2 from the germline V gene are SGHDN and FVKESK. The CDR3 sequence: CASSQDLYPIYNEQFF. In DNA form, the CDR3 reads TGTGCCAGCAGCCAAGATCTTTACCCCATTTACAATGAGCAGTTCTTC.

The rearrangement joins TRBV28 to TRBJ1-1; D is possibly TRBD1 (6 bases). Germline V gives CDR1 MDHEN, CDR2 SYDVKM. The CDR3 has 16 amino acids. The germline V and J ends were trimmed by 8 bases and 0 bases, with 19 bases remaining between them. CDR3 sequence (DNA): TGTGCCAGCTACCCGGGGGCAGGGATCATGAACACTGAAGCTTTCTTT. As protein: CASYPGAGIMNTEAFF. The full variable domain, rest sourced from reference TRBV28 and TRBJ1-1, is DVKVTQSSRYLVKRTGEKVFLECVQDMDHENMFWYRQDPGLGLRLIYFSYDVKMKEKGDIPEGYSVSREKKERFSLILESASTNQTSMYLCASYPGAGIMNTEAFFGQGTRLTVV.

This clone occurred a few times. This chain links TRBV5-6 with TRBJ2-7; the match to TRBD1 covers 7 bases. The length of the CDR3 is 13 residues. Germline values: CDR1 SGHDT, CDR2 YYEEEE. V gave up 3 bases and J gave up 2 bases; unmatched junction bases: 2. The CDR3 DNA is TGTGCCAGCAGCTATGGGACAGCCTACGAGCAGTACTTC. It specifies CASSYGTAYEQYF.

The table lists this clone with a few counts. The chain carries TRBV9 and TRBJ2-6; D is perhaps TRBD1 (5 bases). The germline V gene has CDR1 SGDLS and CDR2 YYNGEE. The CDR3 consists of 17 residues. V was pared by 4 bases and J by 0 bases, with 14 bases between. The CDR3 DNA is TGTGCCAGCAGCTGGGGCCACCTGAGCTCTGGGGCCAACGTCCTGACTTTC. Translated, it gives CASSWGHLSSGANVLTF.

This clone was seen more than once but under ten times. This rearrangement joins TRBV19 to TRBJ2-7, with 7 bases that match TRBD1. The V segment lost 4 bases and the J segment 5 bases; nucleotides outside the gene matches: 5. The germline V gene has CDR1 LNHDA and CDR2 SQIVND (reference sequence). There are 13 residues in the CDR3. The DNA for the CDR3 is TGTGCCAGTAGTACCGATGGACAGGACGAGCAGTACTTC. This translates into CASSTDGQDEQYF.

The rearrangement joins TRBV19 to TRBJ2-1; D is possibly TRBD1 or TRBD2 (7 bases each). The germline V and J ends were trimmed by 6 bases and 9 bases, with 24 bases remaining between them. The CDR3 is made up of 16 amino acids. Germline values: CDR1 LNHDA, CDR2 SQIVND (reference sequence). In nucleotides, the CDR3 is TGTGCCAGTAGCATCACCCGGGCCAGGGGGGGTGTTGAGCAGTTCTTC. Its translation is CASSITRARGGVEQFF.

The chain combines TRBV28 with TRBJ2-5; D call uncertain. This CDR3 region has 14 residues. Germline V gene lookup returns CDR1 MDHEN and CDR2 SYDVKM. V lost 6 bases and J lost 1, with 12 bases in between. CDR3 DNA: TGTGCCAGCAGCTACAGACAAGGCCAAGAGACCCAGTACTTC. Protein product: CASSYRQGQETQYF.

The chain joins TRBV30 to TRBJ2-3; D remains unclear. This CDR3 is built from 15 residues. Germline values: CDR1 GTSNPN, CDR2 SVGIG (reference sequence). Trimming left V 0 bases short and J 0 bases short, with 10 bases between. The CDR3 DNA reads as TGTGCCTGGAGTGTATTTTGGCCTAGCACAGATACGCAGTATTTT. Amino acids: CAWSVFWPSTDTQYF.

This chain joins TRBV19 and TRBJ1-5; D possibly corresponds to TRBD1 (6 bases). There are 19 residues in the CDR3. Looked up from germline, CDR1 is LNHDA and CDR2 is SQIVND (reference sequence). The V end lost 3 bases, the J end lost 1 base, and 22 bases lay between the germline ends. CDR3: CASSMGSQGRERSNQPQHF. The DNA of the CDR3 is TGTGCCAGTAGTATGGGGTCTCAGGGGAGGGAACGGAGCAATCAGCCCCAGCATTTT.